These 32 T cell receptor beta chains originate from one sample sequenced in a study of cytomegalovirus exposure and HLA in healthy donors. Assay used: immunoSEQ multiplex PCR; TCRdb lists only in-frame clones, some missing. The sample contains roughly 130,000 clones, roughly 90% of which appear only once. The specimen was PBMCs. These receptor sequences come from a man younger than 40 in good health and CMV-seronegative.

This rearrangement joins TRBV7-9 to TRBJ2-5; D gene uncertain. Per the germline V gene, CDR1 is SEHNR and CDR2 is FQNEAQ (reference sequence). The CDR3 sequence is 15 residues long. With 0 bases removed from V and 2 bases from J, the gap between germline ends came to 10 bases. CDR3 DNA sequence: TGTGCCAGCAGCTTAGCTATAAGCGAACAAGAGACCCAGTACTTC. It translates to CASSLAISEQETQYF.

This clone was found a few times. This rearrangement joins TRBV4-3 to TRBJ1-6; 7 bases are shared with TRBD1. Germline trimming cut 1 base from V and 7 bases from J; bases unmatched to any gene: 4. The CDR3 covers 15 residues. Germline CDR1 reads LGHNA; CDR2 reads YSLEER. The CDR3 loop reads CASSQGTGSNSPLHF. In DNA form, the CDR3 reads TGCGCCAGCAGCCAAGGGACAGGTTCAAATTCACCCCTCCACTTT.

The chain couples TRBV9 to TRBJ2-1, with 10 bases fitting TRBD2. The V segment lost 0 bases and the J segment 6 bases; nucleotides outside the gene matches: 6. Germline V gives CDR1 SGDLS, CDR2 YYNGEE. The CDR3 extends over 16 amino acids. CDR3 coding DNA: TGTGCCAGCAGCGTAGCGAGCGGGAGGGCCGGCAATGAGCAGTTCTTC. Translation gives CASSVASGRAGNEQFF.

The chain is built from TRBV4-3 and TRBJ2-1; 10 positions agree with TRBD2. Per germline, CDR1 LGHNA and CDR2 YSLEER. With 3 bases clipped from V and 6 bases from J, the junction kept 8 bases outside the gene matches. This CDR3 spans 16 amino acids. The CDR3 DNA reads as TGCGCCAGCAGCCAGGAACCGGGACTAGCGCTCAATGAGCAGTTCTTC. This sequence encodes CASSQEPGLALNEQFF.

This chain links TRBV5-6 with TRBJ2-7, with 8 bases identical to TRBD1. CDR3 length equals 15 residues. Germline loops: CDR1 SGHDT, CDR2 YYEEEE. V shed 2 bases and J 1 base; nucleotides not matched to a gene: 5. The CDR3 DNA sequence: TGTGCCAGCAGCTTACCGGGACAGGTATCCTACGAGCAGTACTTC. Its translation is CASSLPGQVSYEQYF.

The V gene is TRBV6-5, the J gene TRBJ2-3, with 7 bases matching TRBD1. CDR1 and CDR2 (germline): MNHEY, SVGAGI. The trim removed 2 bases at V and 3 bases at J, leaving 2 bases unmatched. This CDR3 contains 14 residues. DNA of the CDR3: TGTGCCAGCAGTTACGGGGACAGAACAGATACGCAGTATTTT. This sequence encodes CASSYGDRTDTQYF.

The rearrangement uses TRBV27 and TRBJ2-7; 9 bases are shared with TRBD2. Germline trimming cut 1 base from V and 4 bases from J; bases unmatched to any gene: 2. The CDR3 covers 14 residues. In germline, CDR1 is MNHEY, CDR2 SMNVEV (reference sequence). CDR3 protein: CASSLLAGAYEQYF. Written as DNA, the CDR3 is TGTGCCAGCAGTTTATTAGCGGGAGCATACGAGCAGTACTTC.

The chain carries TRBV7-2 and TRBJ2-3; the D is unclear. The CDR3 loop spans 15 amino acids. Trimming pared 2 bases from V and 14 bases from J, leaving 23 bases between. From germline, CDR1 is SGHTA and CDR2 FQGNSA. The CDR3 DNA reads TGTGCCAGCAGCTTAACTTTCTCGAGAGCTGATAGAAGGTATTTT. It specifies CASSLTFSRADRRYF. Variable domain in full (rest from reference TRBV7-2 and TRBJ2-3): GAGVSQSPSNKVTEKGKDVELRCDPISGHTALYWYRQSLGQGLEFLIYFQGNSAPDKSGLPSDRFSAERTGGSVSTLTIQRTQQEDSAVYLCASSLTFSRADRRYFGPGTRLTVL.

V usage is TRBV18 and J usage is TRBJ1-1; 11 positions match TRBD1. Germline loops: CDR1 KGHSH, CDR2 LQKENI. The CDR3 sequence is 16 residues long. V shed 3 bases, J shed 1 base, and the junction held 4 bases outside the gene matches. The DNA for the CDR3 is TGTGCCAGCTCACCTCGGACAGGGGGCGCGAACACTGAAGCTTTCTTT. It specifies CASSPRTGGANTEAFF.

The chain is built from TRBV7-9 and TRBJ1-1, with 7 bases lining up with TRBD1. Trimming removed 2 bases from V and 6 bases from J; junction bases left unmatched: 6. Germline assignment: CDR1 SEHNR and CDR2 FQNEAQ (reference sequence). The CDR3 loop spans 14 amino acids. The CDR3 region is CASSLPGGDAEAFF. The DNA for the CDR3 is TGTGCCAGCAGCTTACCAGGGGGTGATGCTGAAGCTTTCTTT.

This chain uses TRBV10-2 with TRBJ1-2; 7 bases map to TRBD1. Trimming cost V 4 bases and J 6 bases; bases outside gene matches: 5. This CDR3 is built from 13 residues. Germline V lookup: CDR1 WSHSY, CDR2 SAAADI. CDR3 in amino acids: CASSADRADGYTF. In nucleotides, the CDR3 is TGCGCCAGCAGTGCCGACAGGGCCGATGGCTACACCTTC.

V usage is TRBV11-2 and J usage is TRBJ2-1, with 15 bases matching TRBD2. Germline V gene lookup returns CDR1 SGHAT and CDR2 FQNNGV. With 1 base clipped from V and 8 bases from J, the junction kept 0 bases outside the gene matches. The CDR3 is 15 residues long. CDR3 sequence: CASSLGTSGRDEQFF. CDR3 in DNA: TGTGCCAGCAGCTTAGGGACTAGCGGGAGGGATGAGCAGTTCTTC.

The gene calls are TRBV19 and TRBJ1-1, with D tentatively TRBD1 (5 bases). With 7 bases removed from V and 1 base from J, the gap between germline ends came to 16 bases. Germline V CDR1 and CDR2: LNHDA, SQIVND (reference sequence). The CDR3 length is 15 residues. The CDR3 spells CASMWQGYGNTEAFF. CDR3 nucleotide sequence: TGTGCCAGTATGTGGCAGGGTTACGGGAACACTGAAGCTTTCTTT.

The V and J genes are TRBV5-1 and TRBJ2-1, with 9 bases aligning to TRBD2. Germline CDR1 SGHRS, CDR2 YFSETQ. This CDR3 has 15 amino acids. J gave up 5 bases and V 2 bases, and 5 bases lay outside the gene matches. The CDR3 here is CASSFLAGVNNEQFF. CDR3 nucleotide sequence: TGCGCCAGCAGCTTCTTAGCGGGGGTTAACAATGAGCAGTTCTTC. Drawing the rest from reference TRBV5-1 and TRBJ2-1, the complete variable domain is KAGVTQTPRYLIKTRGQQVTLSCSPISGHRSVSWYQQTPGQGLQFLFEYFSETQRNKGNFPGRFSGRQFSNSRSEMNVSTLELGDSALYLCASSFLAGVNNEQFFGPGTRLTVL.

This chain connects TRBV27 to TRBJ2-5, with D possibly TRBD2 on 6 matching bases. The CDR3 runs to 15 residues. Germline CDR1 MNHEY, CDR2 SMNVEV (reference sequence). Trimming shortened V by 6 bases and J by 5 bases, and 19 bases separated the two germline ends. CDR3 in DNA: TGTGCCAGCAGCCCTAGGCGGGCGGGATCGGAGACCCAGTACTTC. This sequence encodes CASSPRRAGSETQYF.

The J gene is TRBJ2-7, the V gene TRBV7-2, with 10 nucleotides matching TRBD1. Germline trimming cut 0 bases from V and 2 bases from J; bases unmatched to any gene: 16. Germline CDR1 SGHTA, CDR2 FQGNSA. The CDR3 has 20 amino acids. CDR3 in DNA: TGTGCCAGCAGCTTAGCCTGGCGGGACAGGGGCAATAGGGGTCCCTACGAGCAGTACTTC. Translated: CASSLAWRDRGNRGPYEQYF.

The chain joins TRBV15 to TRBJ2-2, with D possibly matching TRBD2 (5 bases). CDR1 LNHNV and CDR2 YYDKDF come from the germline V gene (reference sequence). Trimming cost V 0 bases and J 4 bases, with 12 bases left between them. CDR3 length: 16 amino acids. The CDR3, as DNA: TGTGCCACCAGCAGAGATCTTGGAGAGGGCACCGGGGAGCTGTTTTTT. Amino acids: CATSRDLGEGTGELFF. The variable domain in full, with the rest retrieved from reference TRBV15 and TRBJ2-2, is DAMVIQNPRYQVTQFGKPVTLSCSQTLNHNVMYWYQQKSSQAPKLLFHYYDKDFNNEADTPDNFQSRRPNTSFCFLDIRSPGLGDTAMYLCATSRDLGEGTGELFFGEGSRLTVL.

V is TRBV11-2 and J is TRBJ1-1; D is unresolved. Trimming shortened V by 1 base and J by 4 bases, and 10 bases separated the two germline ends. Per germline, CDR1 SGHAT and CDR2 FQNNGV. This CDR3 contains 14 residues. CDR3 in amino acids: CASSLGVSGTEAFF. The CDR3 DNA reads TGTGCCAGCAGCTTAGGAGTAAGCGGCACTGAAGCTTTCTTT.

The chain joins TRBV2 to TRBJ1-2; weak D call: TRBD1 (5 bases). The CDR3 length is 16 residues. In germline, CDR1 is SNHLY, CDR2 FYNNEI. With 2 bases removed from V and 7 bases from J, the gap between germline ends came to 20 bases. The CDR3 reads CASSESREGRLGGYTF. In DNA form, the CDR3 reads TGTGCCAGCAGTGAATCGCGAGAGGGGAGGCTAGGTGGCTACACCTTC.

The rearrangement links TRBV4-1 to TRBJ2-1; the match to TRBD1 covers 7 bases. Germline V CDR1 and CDR2: MGHRA, YSYEKL. CDR3 length equals 16 residues. The V segment lost 3 bases and the J segment 4 bases; nucleotides outside the gene matches: 9. The DNA of the CDR3 is TGCGCCAGCAGCCATCCAGGAAGGGACAGTTACAATGAGCAGTTCTTC. This gives the protein CASSHPGRDSYNEQFF.

The chain has TRBV5-4 and TRBJ2-7, with TRBD2 identical over 10 bases. This CDR3 has 15 amino acids. Trimming cost V 3 bases and J 2 bases; bases outside gene matches: 5. The V gene's germline CDR1 is SGHNT and CDR2 YYREEE (reference sequence). CDR3 loop: CASSSWTSGPYEQYF. The CDR3 DNA reads as TGTGCCAGCAGCTCCTGGACTAGCGGACCCTACGAGCAGTACTTC.

CDR3 amino acids: CASSSTIFEQYF. The CDR3, as DNA: TGTGCCAGCAGCTCGACAATATTCGAGCAGTACTTC. The V call is TRBV7-9, the J call TRBJ2-7; D is unclear. Per the germline V gene, CDR1 is SEHNR and CDR2 is FQNEAQ (reference sequence). The V end was cut by 4 bases, the J end by 6 bases, with 10 bases between. The CDR3 has 12 amino acids.

This clone is a singleton in its sample. The chain has TRBV30 and TRBJ2-7, with 13 bases aligning to TRBD2. Germline CDR1 GTSNPN, CDR2 SVGIG (reference sequence). This CDR3 comprises 17 residues. V lost 0 bases to trimming and J lost 6 bases; unmatched junction nucleotides: 11. CDR3 in amino acids: CAWSVALAGGPAGEQYF. For the CDR3, the DNA is TGTGCCTGGAGTGTAGCACTAGCGGGAGGGCCGGCGGGCGAGCAGTACTTC.

This chain uses TRBV2 with TRBJ1-1; no definite D call. Germline V gene lookup returns CDR1 SNHLY and CDR2 FYNNEI. The CDR3 is 14 residues long. Trimming cost V 8 bases and J 0 bases, with 13 bases left between them. CDR3 protein: CASRGYNMNTEAFF. The DNA of the CDR3 is TGTGCCAGCCGCGGATATAACATGAACACTGAAGCTTTCTTT.

The chain couples TRBV5-6 to TRBJ2-5; the D is unclear. Trimming left V 4 bases short and J 5 bases short, with 15 bases between. CDR1 SGHDT and CDR2 YYEEEE come from the germline V gene. The CDR3 loop spans 14 amino acids. The CDR3 loop is CASSPPARSETQYF. DNA of the CDR3: TGTGCCAGCAGCCCCCCGGCGAGGAGCGAGACCCAGTACTTC.

This chain uses TRBV19 with TRBJ2-7; the D gene is possibly TRBD1 (6 bases). Germline V gene sequence: CDR1 LNHDA, CDR2 SQIVND (reference sequence). The CDR3 contains 11 residues. V was pared by 7 bases and J by 8 bases, with 12 bases between. The CDR3 region has the DNA TGTGCCAGTAAACAGGGTTTCCAGCAGTACTTC. This encodes CASKQGFQQYF. Based on the CDR3 plus reference TRBV19 and TRBJ2-7, the full variable domain is DGGITQSPKYLFRKEGQNVTLSCEQNLNHDAMYWYRQDPGQGLRLIYYSQIVNDFQKGDIAEGYSVSREKKESFPLTVTSAQKNPTAFYLCASKQGFQQYFGPGTRLTVT.

The chain combines TRBV18 with TRBJ1-2, with a weak D call TRBD1 (6 bases). Germline CDR1 reads KGHSH; CDR2 reads LQKENI. V was trimmed by 3 bases and J by 4 bases, leaving 12 bases between them. CDR3 length: 14 residues. As DNA, the CDR3 is TGTGCCAGCTCACCGGGGGACACGACCTATGGCTACACCTTC. This translates into CASSPGDTTYGYTF.

This clone appeared a few times. CDR3 in amino acids: CAARTDFFNYGYTF. In nucleotides, the CDR3 is TGTGCCGCGCGGACAGATTTCTTCAACTATGGCTACACCTTC. This chain links TRBV6-7 with TRBJ1-2, with D possibly being TRBD1 (6 bases). TRBV6-7 is identified as an open reading frame with a role that is uncertain. The V end was cut by 11 bases, the J end by 2 bases, with 18 bases between. This CDR3 has 14 residues.

By sample fraction, this clone is medium-sized. V gene TRBV6-4 combines with J gene TRBJ2-1, with TRBD1 matching 9 bases. This CDR3 contains 14 residues. The V segment lost 0 bases and the J segment 6 bases; nucleotides outside the gene matches: 0. Germline CDR1 reads MRHNA; CDR2 reads SNTAGT. The CDR3 here is CASSDSTGGNEQFF. The CDR3 DNA reads TGTGCCAGCAGTGACTCGACAGGGGGCAATGAGCAGTTCTTC.

This chain joins TRBV30 and TRBJ2-3; D possibly corresponds to TRBD1 (5 bases). The CDR3 has 15 residues. Germline CDR1 reads GTSNPN; CDR2 reads SVGIG (reference sequence). Trimming left V 2 bases short and J 1 base short, with 13 bases between. CDR3: CAWSPTGYGTDTQYF. In DNA, the CDR3 is TGTGCCTGGAGTCCTACAGGTTACGGCACAGATACGCAGTATTTT. Supplemented by reference TRBV30 and TRBJ2-3, the full variable domain reads SQTIHQWPATLVQPVGSPLSLECTVEGTSNPNLYWYRQAAGRGLQLLFYSVGIGQISSEVPQNLSASRPQDRQFILSSKKLLLSDSGFYLCAWSPTGYGTDTQYFGPGTRLTVL.

This clone came up once. V is TRBV4-3 and J is TRBJ2-1; 9 bases are a match to TRBD2. After removal of 0 bases from V and 0 bases from J, the junction contained 3 bases not matched to a gene. The CDR3 totals 17 residues. The germline V gene encodes CDR1 LGHNA and CDR2 YSLEER. CDR3 region: CASSQDLSGSSYNEQFF. DNA of the CDR3: TGCGCCAGCAGCCAAGACCTTAGCGGGAGCTCCTACAATGAGCAGTTCTTC.

This rearrangement joins TRBV7-2 to TRBJ1-1; TRBD1 agrees at 9 bases. With 5 bases clipped from V and 7 bases from J, the junction kept 11 bases outside the gene matches. CDR1 SGHTA and CDR2 FQGNSA come from the germline V gene. The CDR3 extends over 15 amino acids. CDR3 in DNA: TGTGCCAGCAGCCCACGCGGACAGGGGACGGATGAAGCTTTCTTT. It specifies CASSPRGQGTDEAFF.